This T cell receptor beta chain appears in the sequencing data of a study of OX40 agonist ivuxolimab in advanced cancers. Study-wide findings and caveats: Relative to CD4+, CD8+ T cells held more expanded clones on average.

The repertoire was sequenced with immunoSEQ multiplex PCR; TCRdb's copy has only in-frame clones and lacks some. The top ten clones hold 0.95% to 1.3% of a sample with 67,000 or so clones, about 88% of them seen once. About this clone itself: Its antigen is not known.

With V trimmed by 4 bases and J by 4 bases, 8 bases remained unmatched. From germline, CDR1 is KGHSH and CDR2 LQKENI. The CDR3 totals 17 residues. The TCR comes from an adult with an advanced solid tumor such as melanoma, head and neck, liver or kidney cancer. The rearrangement joins TRBV18 to TRBJ2-1, with 12 nucleotides matching TRBD2. Sequencing used CD4+ or CD8+ T cells sorted from blood, obtained in a trial of the OX40 agonist ivuxolimab. The CDR3 DNA reads as TGTGCCAGCTCACGTACAATTCTAGCGGGAGGGTACAATGAGCAGTTCTTC. Protein product: CASSRTILAGGYNEQFF.